What follows describes a single T cell receptor beta chain. This clonotype has only a few counts. The antigen this receptor binds is unknown. No base quality information exists; no much larger clone differs at one position. Libraries were made using PCR. DNA from cultured CD4+ T cells was subjected to TCR sequencing with the Oncomine TCR Beta short-read assay at the Johns Hopkins FTIC core. The QIAamp micro DNA kit was used to extract genomic DNA from the cultured CD4+ T cells. Oncomine TCR Beta libraries made from cultured CD4+ T cells were pooled using unique dual indexes and sequenced on an Illumina iSeq 100. The authors' pipeline ran thus. Non-productive sequences were removed, and CDR3s not starting with C, not ending with F or W, or shorter than 7 amino acids were discarded. The MANAFEST web application identified antigen-specific clonotypes by comparing peptide-stimulated wells against reference wells and other culture wells. An FDR below 0.05, an odds ratio above 5, and a productive frequency above 0.1% in at least two of three replicate wells were required for clones to be considered positive. A clonotype counted as cross-reactive if it showed significant expansion both in the SARS-CoV-2 spike wells and in at least one common cold coronavirus spike condition. CDR3 homology was assessed with Levenshtein distances (stringdist) and unrooted phylogenetic trees (ape) in R version 3.6.1. TCRdb redid the processing of the public reads, applying fastp at Q25 and MiXCR, and retained in-frame beta chains. Every distinct CDR3 protein forms one entry, paired with its most common genes and DNA. TCRdb's processing, not the authors' own work, is the source of the V and J calls. The sample table contains 15,000 to 20,000 distinct CDR3 sequences; only one count was recorded for approximately 55% of them. The ten biggest clones cover approximately 8.4% of the sample.

The germline V gene supplies CDR1 MNHNS and CDR2 SASEGT. The germline V end is reduced by 2 bases and the J end by 3 bases; junction bases left unmatched: 10. Reading from cysteine to phenylalanine, the CDR3 counts 18 amino acids. Only CDR3 DNA remains: 54 bases, in frame from the first base. The sample originates from a study of vaccination and CD4 T cells after COVID-19 (dated by TCRdb to the early 2020s). For context, the study as a whole: Every convalescent patient had a positive nasal swab PCR test for SARS-CoV-2, with mild disease in several patients and severe disease in one. Control cultures received a CEFX viral epitope pool as the positive control, an HIV-1 Nef peptide pool as the negative control, or no peptide. The spike-specific CD4+ TCR repertoire was compared before and after mRNA vaccination in over nine COVID-19 convalescent patients and a handful of infection-naive healthy vaccine recipients. Each participant got two doses of either the Pfizer-BioNTech BNT162b2 vaccine (n=8) or the Moderna mRNA-1273 vaccine (n=2). Post-COVID blood samples from convalescent patients were collected a median of about 110 days after diagnosis, with a range of roughly 35 to 180 days. For stimulating the cultures, overlapping spike peptide pools were used, derived from SARS-CoV-2 as well as from the common cold coronaviruses HCoV-NL63, HCoV-OC43 and HCoV-229E. The convalescent cohort included six males and four females, with two Hispanic individuals, seven Caucasians, two Asians and one multiracial person. Post-vaccine blood samples were taken a median of around 68 days after the second vaccine dose, with a range of about 13 to 250 days. Overall study results and their limits: The number of convalescent patients in the study was relatively small, and the study did not examine early timepoints following natural infection. Among the post-vaccine SARS-CoV-2-reactive clones in convalescent patients, a median approximately 90% showed up only after vaccination, which suggests vaccine-specific priming. In convalescent patients, nearly all vaccine-specific clones (304 of 307) were found to be mono-reactive for SARS-CoV-2 spike rather than cross-reactive with common cold coronaviruses. The median count of SARS-CoV-2-reactive clonotypes went up from about 23 after infection to a few dozen after vaccination, although the change was not significant.

The sample's treatment or condition label, decoded: roughly 10-day PBMC culture with coronavirus spike peptide pools or control peptides (ViraFEST assay). The ViraFEST assay, used in the study, expanded antigen-specific T cells with peptide pools and then identified the expanded clonotypes through TCR sequencing. Positive SARS-CoV-2 PCR tests in the convalescent patients dated from March to December 2020, before Alpha, Beta and Delta variants emerged in the United States. Each well held millions of PBMCs cultured in IMDM containing roughly 5% human AB serum and approximately 9.1 IU/ml IL-2, with about 9.4 ug/ml peptide pools added. On days 3 and 7, half of the culture medium was replaced with fresh IL-2-containing medium. CD4+ T cells were isolated after roughly 9 days of culture through negative selection using the EasySep CD4+ T cell isolation kit. Ficoll-Paque Plus gradient centrifugation was used to isolate PBMCs from whole blood, and the isolated PBMCs were then either used fresh or cryopreserved at -140C. In general, triplicate wells were set up for every culture condition.

Material: CD4+ T cells from blood, cultured in vitro. This clonotype originated in a human donor who had recovered from COVID-19. The rearranged chain carries TRBV6-1 and TRBJ1-5; 10 nucleotides in the junction match TRBD1. The CDR3 region: CASSEKRDRGPINQPQHF. The nucleotide sequence reads as follows: TGTGCCAGCAGTGAAAAGAGGGACAGGGGCCCTATCAATCAGCCCCAGCATTTT.